These 26 T cell receptor beta chains were all obtained from the same sample, sequenced in a study of shared clonotypes between healthy human individuals. Profiling relied on immunoSEQ multiplex PCR, and the TCRdb table lists in-frame clones only, not all of them. The data hold some 2.1 million clones, with roughly 95% observed a single time. Naive-designated CD8 cells lacked CD45RO, were positively enriched for CCR7, and omitted terminally differentiated effector memory CD45RA+ cells. Sequenced: naive CD8+ T cells sorted from blood. These receptors came from a young man in good health.

This chain links TRBV6-1 with TRBJ2-1; D uncertain. V lost 10 bases and J lost 3, with 16 bases in between. CDR1 MNHNS and CDR2 SASEGT come from the germline V gene. The CDR3 sequence is 14 residues long. This chain's CDR3 is CATFRADNYNEQFF. CDR3 nucleotide sequence: TGTGCCACCTTTCGGGCAGACAACTACAATGAGCAGTTCTTC.

The genes are TRBV15 and TRBJ1-1; 9 nucleotides line up with TRBD1. Germline V gene lookup returns CDR1 LNHNV and CDR2 YYDKDF (reference sequence). This CDR3 has 14 amino acids. The V gene end was trimmed by 6 bases and the J gene end by 1 base; junction bases not matched to a gene: 3. CDR3 DNA sequence: TGTGCCACCAGTACGGGACAGGGGAACACTGAAGCTTTCTTT. As protein: CATSTGQGNTEAFF.

This chain joins TRBV4-1 and TRBJ1-5, with D unresolved. The V end was cut by 4 bases, the J end by 1 base, with 11 bases between. The germline gives CDR1 MGHRA, CDR2 YSYEKL. The CDR3 covers 15 residues. This CDR3 reads CASSPDPWSNQPQHF. CDR3 coding DNA: TGCGCCAGCAGCCCAGACCCTTGGAGCAATCAGCCCCAGCATTTT.

V usage is TRBV6-5 and J usage is TRBJ2-7, with D possibly being TRBD1 (5 bases). This CDR3 spans 16 amino acids. Germline CDR1 is MNHEY and CDR2 is SVGAGI. Deletions cut 2 bases from V and 2 bases from J, with 16 bases between. The CDR3 region has the DNA TGTGCCAGCAGTTACCAATTTAGGGGCCACCCCTACGAGCAGTACTTC. As protein: CASSYQFRGHPYEQYF.

Concerning this clone itself: Distinct nucleotide sequences in the sample also encode this CDR3. The CDR3 loop is CASSLRDSNYEQYF. The CDR3 region has the DNA TGCGCCAGCAGCCTCCGGGACAGCAACTACGAGCAGTACTTC. The chain has TRBV4-1 and TRBJ2-7; 7 bases fit TRBD1. Germline CDR1 and CDR2: MGHRA and YSYEKL. This CDR3 region has 14 residues. After removal of 4 bases from V and 3 bases from J, the junction contained 6 bases not matched to a gene.

The chain recombines TRBV13 with TRBJ1-5; D is unclear. This CDR3 contains 14 residues. Germline V gives CDR1 PRHDT, CDR2 FYEKMQ (reference sequence). The V and J ends lost 0 bases and 3 bases respectively, with 6 bases between them. Written as DNA, the CDR3 is TGTGCCAGCAGCTTAGGCCGGAACAATCAGCCCCAGCATTTT. Its translation: CASSLGRNNQPQHF.

This clone was counted between two and nine times. The genes are TRBV4-1 and TRBJ1-5; D is unresolved. Germline assignment: CDR1 MGHRA and CDR2 YSYEKL. The CDR3 is 14 amino acids. Trimming removed 2 bases from V and 1 base from J, with 6 bases in between. CDR3 nucleotide sequence: TGCGCCAGCAGCCAATCACAGAGCAATCAGCCCCAGCATTTT. It is translated as CASSQSQSNQPQHF.

The CDR3 is CASSTWTEITGELFF. For the CDR3, the DNA is TGTGCCAGCAGTACTTGGACAGAAATCACCGGGGAGCTGTTTTTT. This chain joins TRBV27 and TRBJ2-2, with a possible D match to TRBD1 (6 bases). CDR1 and CDR2 (germline): MNHEY, SMNVEV (reference sequence). This CDR3 region has 15 residues. The germline V and J ends were trimmed by 5 bases and 4 bases, with 14 bases remaining between them.

This rearrangement joins TRBV29-1 to TRBJ2-7; 7 bases are shared with TRBD1. The junction had 10 bases not matched to a gene; V was cut back by 1 base and J by 4 bases. The V gene's germline CDR1 is SQVTM and CDR2 ANQGSEA. This CDR3 is built from 15 residues. Here the CDR3 reads CSVEGLEGAPYEQYF. Here the CDR3 DNA reads TGCAGCGTTGAAGGGTTAGAGGGGGCCCCGTACGAGCAGTACTTC.

The rearrangement links TRBV10-2 to TRBJ2-1, with 9 bases fitting TRBD2. Germline CDR1 WSHSY, CDR2 SAAADI. CDR3 length: 15 amino acids. The ends lost 2 bases at V and 2 bases at J; junction bases unmatched: 1. The CDR3 nucleotides are TGCGCCAGCAGTGAGGCTAGCGGGGCCTACAATGAGCAGTTCTTC. It encodes CASSEASGAYNEQFF.

DNA of the CDR3: TGTGCCAGCAGCTTATCACTAGCGGGGAACGGGGAGCTGTTTTTT. It translates to CASSLSLAGNGELFF. The gene calls are TRBV7-9 and TRBJ2-2, with 10 bases aligning to TRBD2. This CDR3 is built from 15 residues. V lost 2 bases, J lost 7 bases, and 4 bases stayed unmatched. CDR1 and CDR2 (germline): SEHNR, FQNEAQ (reference sequence).

Concerning this clone: The same CDR3 also results from other DNA sequences found in this sample. The gene calls are TRBV18 and TRBJ2-2; no clear D gene. The germline V and J ends were trimmed by 0 bases and 4 bases, with 12 bases remaining between them. The CDR3 covers 16 residues. Germline V gene sequence: CDR1 KGHSH, CDR2 LQKENI. CDR3 nucleotides: TGTGCCAGCTCACCACCGGCCGGTGTGGGCACCGGGGAGCTGTTTTTT. This translates into CASSPPAGVGTGELFF.

V usage is TRBV13 and J usage is TRBJ2-2; a weak D match, TRBD1 (6 bases). Deletions cut 0 bases from V and 5 bases from J, with 10 bases between. CDR3 length: 15 amino acids. The germline V gene has CDR1 PRHDT and CDR2 FYEKMQ (reference sequence). CDR3 region: CASSLGQGRTGELFF. The DNA for the CDR3 is TGTGCCAGCAGCTTAGGACAGGGCCGGACCGGGGAGCTGTTTTTT.

The chain links TRBV28 to TRBJ1-2; D remains unclear. This CDR3 is built from 14 residues. Trimming shortened V by 3 bases and J by 8 bases, and 16 bases separated the two germline ends. Germline V gene lookup returns CDR1 MDHEN and CDR2 SYDVKM. CDR3 DNA: TGTGCCAGCAGTTTGCTGAATGAGGGTACAGGCTACACCTTC. Translating gives CASSLLNEGTGYTF.

The rearrangement uses TRBV7-9 and TRBJ2-5; D gene unclear. Trimming removed 5 bases from V and 5 bases from J, with 15 bases in between. The CDR3 has 14 residues. CDR1 SEHNR and CDR2 FQNEAQ come from the germline V gene (reference sequence). The CDR3 spells CASSPEARPETQYF. In DNA form, the CDR3 reads TGTGCCAGCAGCCCAGAGGCGCGCCCGGAGACCCAGTACTTC.

The rearrangement joins TRBV27 to TRBJ1-2; no clear D gene. The germline gives CDR1 MNHEY, CDR2 SMNVEV (reference sequence). The germline V and J ends were trimmed by 4 bases and 7 bases, with 28 bases remaining between them. There are 18 residues in the CDR3. DNA of the CDR3: TGTGCCAGCAGTTCGATGGGAGTTAGCGGAGAAGGGAGGAGTGGCTACACCTTC. Protein: CASSSMGVSGEGRSGYTF.

This clone was seen only once. The CDR3 reads CASSLAQGTDYEQYF. The CDR3 DNA sequence: TGTGCCAGCAGCTTAGCGCAGGGGACAGACTACGAGCAGTACTTC. The genes are TRBV7-9 and TRBJ2-7; 7 nucleotides line up with TRBD1. Germline V gene sequence: CDR1 SEHNR, CDR2 FQNEAQ (reference sequence). The CDR3 length is 15 residues. Unmatched junction bases numbered 5, after V lost 0 bases and J lost 3 bases.

The table lists this clone with a count of one. This rearrangement joins TRBV29-1 to TRBJ2-7; D possibly corresponds to TRBD1 (6 bases). The germline V gene has CDR1 SQVTM and CDR2 ANQGSEA. This CDR3 contains 13 residues. Between the trimmed V and J ends, which lost 6 bases and 2 bases, there was a span of 14 bases. CDR3 in amino acids: CSVSTGHTYEQYF. In nucleotides, the CDR3 is TGCAGCGTAAGTACAGGGCATACCTACGAGCAGTACTTC.

In DNA form, the CDR3 reads TGTGCCAGCAGTTACGGGTTGGACACAGATACGCAGTATTTT. Amino acid sequence: CASSYGLDTDTQYF. The V call is TRBV6-5, the J call TRBJ2-3; unclear D gene. From germline, CDR1 is MNHEY and CDR2 SVGAGI. With 2 bases removed from V and 2 bases from J, the gap between germline ends came to 8 bases. The CDR3 length is 14 residues.

The chain couples TRBV6-1 to TRBJ2-7; no firm D call. The CDR3 is 11 amino acids. V was pared by 3 bases and J by 5 bases, with 5 bases between. From germline, CDR1 is MNHNS and CDR2 SASEGT. This CDR3 is CASSDFDEQYF. The CDR3 nucleotides read TGTGCCAGCAGTGATTTTGACGAGCAGTACTTC.

This clone came up once. The chain uses TRBV13 and TRBJ2-1; the D call may be TRBD1 or TRBD2 (5 bases each). This CDR3 has 13 residues. Trimming took 3 bases from V and 6 from J, leaving 9 bases between them. The germline V gene encodes CDR1 PRHDT and CDR2 FYEKMQ (reference sequence). The CDR3 coding sequence is TGTGCCAGCAGCTTCGAGGGGACCAATGAGCAGTTCTTC. Residues: CASSFEGTNEQFF. The complete variable domain, with remaining parts taken from reference TRBV13 and TRBJ2-1, reads AAGVIQSPRHLIKEKRETATLKCYPIPRHDTVYWYQQGPGQDPQFLISFYEKMQSDKGSIPDRFSAQQFSDYHSELNMSSLELGDSALYFCASSFEGTNEQFFGPGTRLTVL.

The rearrangement links TRBV18 to TRBJ1-1, with D perhaps TRBD1 (5 bases). This CDR3 is built from 18 residues. In germline, CDR1 is KGHSH, CDR2 LQKENI. Trimming cost V 0 bases and J 3 bases, with 20 bases left between them. The chain's CDR3 is CASSPPFHTRGWDTEAFF. CDR3 sequence (DNA): TGTGCCAGCTCACCACCGTTTCACACTAGGGGATGGGACACTGAAGCTTTCTTT.

This chain links TRBV7-9 with TRBJ2-1; D remains unclear. Germline loops: CDR1 SEHNR, CDR2 FQNEAQ (reference sequence). The CDR3 covers 13 residues. The V and J ends lost 5 bases and 6 bases respectively, with 11 bases between them. This CDR3 reads CASSLGDLNEQFF. Here the CDR3 DNA reads TGTGCCAGCAGCCTTGGGGATCTCAATGAGCAGTTCTTC.

The chain links TRBV2 to TRBJ1-2; 8 nucleotides align to TRBD1. The CDR3 spans 11 residues. Per germline, CDR1 SNHLY and CDR2 FYNNEI. The J segment lost 6 bases and the V segment lost 10 bases, leaving 4 bases of the junction unmatched. CDR3 protein: CANDRGDGYTF. The CDR3 DNA reads as TGTGCCAACGACAGGGGAGATGGCTACACCTTC.

The rearrangement joins TRBV5-1 to TRBJ1-4, with 7 bases matching TRBD1. Germline loops: CDR1 SGHRS, CDR2 YFSETQ. V lost 3 bases to trimming and J lost 1 base; unmatched junction nucleotides: 6. CDR3 length: 16 residues. CDR3 sequence (DNA): TGCGCCAGCAGCTCCCAACGACAGGGAACTAATGAAAAACTGTTTTTT. Its protein product is CASSSQRQGTNEKLFF.

The J gene is TRBJ1-1, the V gene TRBV30, with D unresolved. The germline V gene encodes CDR1 GTSNPN and CDR2 SVGIG (reference sequence). V was clipped by 2 bases and J by 0 bases, with 10 bases between them. The CDR3 is made up of 14 amino acids. The CDR3, as DNA: TGTGCCTGGAGTTTCGGACCGATGAACACTGAAGCTTTCTTT. As protein: CAWSFGPMNTEAFF.